The rows below give T cell receptor beta chains drawn from one sample of a study of blood T cell repertoires in COVID-19. Method: immunoSEQ multiplex PCR; TCRdb's copy keeps in-frame clones and lacks some. The sample holds more than 95,000 clones, around 85% seen once. The material sequenced was peripheral blood. The source of these receptors is a man in his thirties or forties with COVID-19, enrolled during active disease. Each CDR3 is given with its conserved first and last residue. D genes are given only for firm matches. For some rows the clone size is stated as once, few or many, or as a class when expanded; others skip it.

TRBV5-1	NA	NA	TRBJ2-7	CASSFSALSSYEQYF	TGCGCCAGCAGCTTTTCAGCGCTGTCCTCCTACGAGCAGTACTTC
TRBV28	NA	NA	TRBJ1-1	CASSLRGLRSTEAFF	TGTGCCAGCAGTTTACGGGGATTGAGGAGCACTGAAGCTTTCTTT
TRBV2	NA	TRBD1	TRBJ2-2	CASTGQGAVRNTGELFF	TGTGCCAGCACGGGACAGGGGGCGGTTAGGAACACCGGGGAGCTGTTTTTT
TRBV6-6	NA	TRBD1	TRBJ1-2	CASSQGQDYGYTF	TGTGCCAGCAGTCAGGGACAGGACTATGGCTACACCTTC
TRBV5-3	NA	TRBD1	TRBJ1-1	CARIYRGLDTEAFF	TGTGCCAGAATTTACAGGGGCTTGGACACTGAAGCTTTCTTT
TRBV19	NA	TRBD2	TRBJ2-1	CARRLAGGLSYNEQFF	TGTGCCAGACGACTAGCGGGAGGACTATCCTACAATGAGCAGTTCTTC
TRBV5-1	NA	NA	TRBJ2-7	CASSGRGGAYEQYF	TGCGCCAGCAGCGGAAGGGGGGGTGCCTACGAGCAGTACTTC
TRBV10-3	few	NA	TRBJ2-7	CAISESADSSYEQYF	TGTGCCATCAGTGAGTCGGCGGATAGCTCCTACGAGCAGTACTTC
TRBV4-1	few	TRBD2	TRBJ2-1	CASSVAGGYEQFF	TGCGCCAGCAGTGTAGCGGGAGGCTATGAGCAGTTCTTC
TRBV27	NA	TRBD2	TRBJ2-7	CASSQTSGGRGPREQYF	TGTGCCAGCAGCCAGACTAGCGGGGGAAGGGGACCTAGGGAGCAGTACTTC
TRBV6-2/TRBV6-3	NA	TRBD1	TRBJ1-2	CASSWRDRGVSSSYTF	TGTGCCAGCAGTTGGAGGGACAGGGGCGTGTCCTCGAGCTACACCTTC
TRBV5-4	few	NA	TRBJ2-7	CASSRDKLYEQYF	TGTGCCAGCAGCCGAGACAAATTATACGAGCAGTACTTC
TRBV11-2	NA	NA	TRBJ2-3	CASSLDVAGTDTQYF	TGTGCCAGCAGCTTAGATGTCGCGGGCACAGATACGCAGTATTTT
TRBV12-3/TRBV12-4	NA	TRBD1	TRBJ1-2	CASRYGQGEGYTF	TGTGCCAGCAGATACGGACAGGGGGAAGGCTACACCTTC
TRBV24-1	NA	NA	TRBJ2-3	CATRPTGTDTQYF	TGTGCCACAAGGCCCACAGGGACCGATACGCAGTATTTT
TRBV7-9	NA	TRBD1	TRBJ1-1	CASSFIPGQGADTEAFF	TGTGCCAGCAGCTTTATTCCGGGACAGGGGGCGGACACTGAAGCTTTCTTT
TRBV6-4	NA	TRBD1	TRBJ1-5	CASSSTGGNQPQHF	TGTGCCAGCAGCTCTACAGGGGGCAATCAGCCCCAGCATTTT
TRBV10-3	NA	TRBD1	TRBJ1-4	CAIGTGGDEKLFF	TGTGCCATTGGGACAGGGGGCGATGAAAAACTGTTTTTT
TRBV9	NA	NA	TRBJ2-3	CASSVEAGSYTQYF	TGTGCCAGCAGCGTAGAGGCGGGAAGCTATACGCAGTATTTT
TRBV4-3	once	NA	TRBJ2-7	CASSQDSEQYF	TGCGCCAGCAGCCAAGACTCCGAGCAGTACTTC
TRBV7-2	NA	NA	TRBJ2-7	CASSYFPSYEQYF	TGTGCCAGCAGCTACTTCCCCTCCTACGAGCAGTACTTC
TRBV6-5	NA	NA	TRBJ2-7	CASSRTGRDEQYF	TGTGCCAGCAGCCGAACAGGGCGCGACGAGCAGTACTTC
TRBV7-9	NA	NA	TRBJ1-5	CASSLGGYSNQPQHF	TGTGCCAGCAGCTTAGGCGGATATAGCAATCAGCCCCAGCATTTT
TRBV7-4	NA	NA	TRBJ1-4	CASSLEGF	TGTGCCAGCAGCTTAGAGGGGTTT
TRBV30	NA	NA	TRBJ2-4	CAWGRRQSSRGIQYF	TGTGCCTGGGGGAGGCGGCAATCTAGCAGGGGCATTCAGTACTTC
TRBV13	NA	TRBD1	TRBJ2-6	CARSRIRDRGGSGANVLTF	TGTGCCCGCAGCCGTATTCGGGACAGGGGGGGATCTGGGGCCAACGTCCTGACTTTC
TRBV28	NA	NA	TRBJ1-1	CASRRYTEAFF	TGTGCCAGCAGACGGTACACTGAAGCTTTCTTT
TRBV9	NA	NA	TRBJ2-6	CASSPFLGGANVLTF	TGTGCCAGCAGCCCCTTTCTGGGCGGGGCCAACGTCCTGACTTTC
TRBV2	NA	NA	TRBJ1-3	CASSLGRTGNTIYF	TGTGCCAGCAGTCTAGGGAGGACTGGAAACACCATATATTTT
TRBV13	few	NA	TRBJ1-2	CASSFDRSGYTF	TGTGCCAGCAGCTTTGACAGGAGTGGCTACACCTTC
TRBV28	NA	TRBD2	TRBJ2-3	CASVPTGTSGRYTQYF	TGTGCCAGCGTCCCGACTGGGACTAGCGGGAGGTATACGCAGTATTTT
TRBV14	NA	NA	TRBJ1-6	CASSTGNPYNSPLHF	TGTGCCAGCAGTACAGGGAATCCCTATAATTCACCCCTCCACTTT
TRBV7-2	few	NA	TRBJ2-4	CASSLASQAAKNIQYF	TGTGCCAGCAGCTTAGCGAGTCAGGCGGCCAAAAACATTCAGTACTTC
TRBV6-2/TRBV6-3	NA	TRBD2	TRBJ2-3	CASSGGLAGIDTQYF	TGTGCCAGCAGTGGGGGACTAGCGGGGATAGATACGCAGTATTTT
TRBV6-5	NA	TRBD2	TRBJ2-1	CASSYSAGVPSEQFF	TGTGCCAGCAGTTACTCGGCGGGAGTCCCAAGTGAGCAGTTCTTC
TRBV18	NA	TRBD1	TRBJ2-7	CASSPNGQGSNEQYF	TGTGCCAGCTCACCAAATGGACAGGGCTCGAACGAGCAGTACTTC
TRBV2	NA	NA	TRBJ1-1	CASSRGEAFF	TGTGCCAGCAGCAGGGGTGAAGCTTTCTTT